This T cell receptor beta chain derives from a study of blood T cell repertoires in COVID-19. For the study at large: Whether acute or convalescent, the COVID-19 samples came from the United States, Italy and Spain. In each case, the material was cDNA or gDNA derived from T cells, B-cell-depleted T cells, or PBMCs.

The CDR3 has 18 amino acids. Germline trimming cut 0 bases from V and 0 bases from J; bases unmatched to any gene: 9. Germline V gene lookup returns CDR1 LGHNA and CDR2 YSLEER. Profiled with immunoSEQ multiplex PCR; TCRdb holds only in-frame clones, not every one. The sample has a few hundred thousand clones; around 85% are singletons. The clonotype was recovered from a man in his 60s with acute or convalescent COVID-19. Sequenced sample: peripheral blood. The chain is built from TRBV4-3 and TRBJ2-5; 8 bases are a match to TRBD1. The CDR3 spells CASSQDLSMGQDQETQYF. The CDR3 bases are TGCGCCAGCAGCCAAGATCTCTCCATGGGACAGGACCAAGAGACCCAGTACTTC.